The 13 T cell receptor beta chains reported below all come from one sample, sequenced in a study of human T cells and chemical hapten exposure. TCRdb re-called the RACE reads with MiXCR, one entry per CDR3 protein. This sample has some 90,000 distinct CDR3 sequences; roughly 11% occur once, and the top ten carry 2.5% to 4%. Sample time point: patch test 2, 6 weeks after DPC sensitization. Treatment meaning: therapeutic diphenylcyclopropenone sensitization with weekly scalp DPC. Source: whole blood, taken in connection with sensitization to the hapten diphenylcyclopropenone (DPC). Receptors originate from a woman in her thirties or forties with alopecia areata. Some clones in this sample may be carry-over from other donors' samples.

This clonotype was detected ten times or more. V and J are TRBV10-3 and TRBJ2-7; D remains unclear. The CDR3 contains 15 residues. The V gene's germline CDR1 is ENHRY and CDR2 SYGVKD. Trimming removed 3 bases at V and 4 bases at J, with 16 bases between. Here the CDR3 reads CAISDRVLGPYEQYF. CDR3 nucleotides: TGTGCCATCAGTGACAGAGTGCTCGGGCCTTACGAGCAGTACTTC.

In this sample, this clonotype turned up a few times. The chain links TRBV12-3 or TRBV12-4 to TRBJ1-5; the D is unclear. This CDR3 has 13 residues. V lost 3 bases, J lost 3 bases, and 6 bases lay in between. CDR3: CASSLYDNQPQHF. The CDR3 DNA follows: TGTGCCAGCAGTTTGTATGACAATCAGCCCCAGCATTTT.

This chain joins TRBV29-1 and TRBJ2-7; a possible D gene is TRBD1 (6 bases). The CDR3 has 12 amino acids. V was cut by 7 bases and J by 9 bases, with 19 bases left in between. The V gene's germline CDR1 is SQVTM and CDR2 ANQGSEA. The CDR3, as DNA: TGCAGCGGACAGGAGTTAGGAGGTGCGCAGTACTTC. This codes for CSGQELGGAQYF.

This clonotype appeared many times. The genes are TRBV7-9 and TRBJ1-2; D remains ambiguous. Germline V lookup: CDR1 SEHNR, CDR2 FQNEAQ (reference sequence). With 0 bases removed from V and 6 bases from J, the gap between germline ends came to 11 bases. CDR3 length: 14 residues. The CDR3 spells CASSLAPGHNGYTF. As DNA, the CDR3 is TGTGCCAGCAGCTTAGCTCCGGGCCACAATGGCTACACCTTC.

This clonotype was counted ten times or more. The V and J genes are TRBV6-1 and TRBJ2-7; D is unclear. Germline V gives CDR1 MNHNS, CDR2 SASEGT. V was cut by 2 bases and J by 6 bases, with 11 bases left in between. This CDR3 has 13 amino acids. The CDR3 region has the DNA TGTGCCAGCAGTGAAATGGGAAACGCCGAGCAGTACTTC. It codes for CASSEMGNAEQYF.

V usage is TRBV12-3 or TRBV12-4 and J usage is TRBJ1-2, with D perhaps TRBD1 (6 bases). Trimming removed 3 bases from V and 8 bases from J, with 13 bases in between. The CDR3 is 13 amino acids. In DNA form, the CDR3 reads TGTGCCAGCAGTTTGCTGGGGGCAAAAGGCTACACCTTC. Translation: CASSLLGAKGYTF.

This clonotype showed up just a few times. V gene TRBV7-2 combines with J gene TRBJ2-7, with 8 bases identical to TRBD2. V shed 1 base and J 4 bases; nucleotides not matched to a gene: 9. The germline V gene encodes CDR1 SGHTA and CDR2 FQGNSA. The CDR3 spans 16 residues. The CDR3 sequence: CASSLVPGGHEYEQYF. CDR3 nucleotide sequence: TGTGCCAGCAGCTTAGTGCCGGGGGGGCACGAGTACGAGCAGTACTTC.

This clonotype was seen at least ten times. This chain links TRBV6-2 or TRBV6-3 with TRBJ2-7; the D is unclear. The V end lost 7 bases, the J end lost 5 bases, and 12 bases lay between the germline ends. CDR1 is MNHEY, CDR2 SVGEGT, per germline. This CDR3 contains 12 residues. CDR3 DNA: TGTGCCAGCACCGACCCCCCACACGAGCAGTACTTC. It translates to CASTDPPHEQYF.

This clonotype has a count of ten or more. The chain has TRBV11-2 and TRBJ1-5, with D possibly TRBD1 on 5 matching bases. V lost 2 bases and J lost 3, with 11 bases in between. The CDR3 has 15 residues. The germline V gene encodes CDR1 SGHAT and CDR2 FQNNGV. CDR3 amino acids: CASSLSGDDNQPQHF. The DNA of the CDR3 is TGTGCCAGCAGCTTAAGCGGGGACGACAATCAGCCCCAGCATTTT. Filled out from reference TRBV11-2 and TRBJ1-5, the complete variable domain reads EAGVAQSPRYKIIEKRQSVAFWCNPISGHATLYWYQQILGQGPKLLIQFQNNGVVDDSQLPKDRFSAERLKGVDSTLKIQPAKLEDSAVYLCASSLSGDDNQPQHFGDGTRLSIL.

This clonotype was found many times. The J gene is TRBJ2-7, the V gene TRBV28, with 10 nucleotides matching TRBD2. The CDR3 contains 18 residues. CDR1 is MDHEN, CDR2 SYDVKM, per germline. The J segment lost 1 base and the V segment lost 5 bases, leaving 14 bases of the junction unmatched. The CDR3 loop reads CASSPWGLATIHSYEQYF. CDR3 DNA sequence: TGTGCCAGCAGTCCTTGGGGACTAGCGACAATTCATTCCTACGAGCAGTACTTC.

This clonotype occurred many times. The rearrangement uses TRBV7-3 and TRBJ2-3; TRBD2 might be the D (5 bases). The CDR3 has 14 amino acids. Trimming took off 2 bases at V and 3 bases at J, with 9 bases between the two ends. In germline, CDR1 is SGHTA, CDR2 FQGTGA. CDR3 nucleotide sequence: TGTGCCAGCAGCTTAGTCGGGAAGACAGATACGCAGTATTTT. It codes for CASSLVGKTDTQYF. Complete variable domain (other parts from reference TRBV7-3 and TRBJ2-3): GAGVSQTPSNKVTEKGKYVELRCDPISGHTALYWYRQSLGQGPEFLIYFQGTGAADDSGLPNDRFFAVRPEGSVSTLKIQRTERGDSAVYLCASSLVGKTDTQYFGPGTRLTVL.

V gene TRBV20-1 combines with J gene TRBJ2-7; maybe TRBD2 (6 bases). The CDR3 has 15 residues. The germline V gene has CDR1 DFQATT and CDR2 SNEGSKA (reference sequence). V lost 0 bases and J lost 0, with 12 bases in between. Here the CDR3 reads CSARDKGTDSYEQYF. CDR3 coding DNA: TGCAGTGCTAGAGATAAGGGGACTGACTCCTACGAGCAGTACTTC.

This clonotype has more than one count but fewer than ten. This chain connects TRBV7-2 to TRBJ2-7; D is possibly TRBD2 (5 bases). V lost 8 bases to trimming and J lost 4 bases, with 9 bases between them. The CDR3 spans 11 residues. Per the germline V gene, CDR1 is SGHTA and CDR2 is FQGNSA. In nucleotides, the CDR3 is TGTGCCAGCCAGGAGGAATACGAGCAGTACTTC. Protein: CASQEEYEQYF.